Listed here are 7 T cell receptor beta chains from one sample, sequenced in a study of T cells expressing NK-cell markers. TCRdb reprocessed the 5' RACE reads; each CDR3 protein has one entry and no DNA is given. The sample totals around 380,000 distinct CDR3 sequences; its top ten clones hold about 11%. The sequenced sample was blood T cells: a sorted CD56 or NKG2C T cell subset, CD4+ or CD8+ T cells, or bulk PBMC T cells (not recorded which). The receptors originated from a woman aged 45-59 years in good health.

The chain recombines TRBV20-1 with TRBJ1-4; TCRdb lists TRBD1, though no DNA is available to test this call. Germline V gene lookup returns CDR1 DFQATT and CDR2 SNEGSKA (reference sequence). The CDR3 has 15 amino acids. The CDR3: CSARDLTGLYEKLFF.

The genes are TRBV6-5 and TRBJ1-6. Germline V gene sequence: CDR1 MNHEY, CDR2 SVGAGI. This CDR3 has 15 residues. CDR3 region: CASSSPRRGNSPLHF.

This CDR3 is CSVDENEKLFF. The chain has TRBV29-1 and TRBJ1-4. The CDR3 spans 11 residues. Per germline, CDR1 SQVTM and CDR2 ANQGSEA.

This chain links TRBV11-2 with TRBJ2-3; the D gene TCRdb calls, TRBD1, cannot be checked with no DNA. This CDR3 is 14 amino acids long. Per germline, CDR1 SGHAT and CDR2 FQNNGV. CDR3: CASSLQGFKDTQYF.

This chain connects TRBV6-2 or TRBV6-3 to TRBJ2-2; the TCRdb call, TRBD2, lacks DNA for checking. Germline loops: CDR1 MNHEY, CDR2 SVGEGT. There are 13 residues in the CDR3. The CDR3 here is CASSGRNTGELFF.

This chain joins TRBV11-2 and TRBJ2-3; TCRdb's D call of TRBD2 is untestable without DNA. CDR1 SGHAT and CDR2 FQNNGV come from the germline V gene. CDR3 length equals 18 residues. CDR3 protein: CASSWPGLAVRLTDTQYF.

This chain connects TRBV29-1 to TRBJ2-4; TCRdb's D gene call, TRBD1, goes unchecked for lack of DNA. CDR1 and CDR2 (germline): SQVTM, ANQGSEA. The CDR3 is made up of 16 amino acids. CDR3 protein: CSALKAGDDSKNIQYF.